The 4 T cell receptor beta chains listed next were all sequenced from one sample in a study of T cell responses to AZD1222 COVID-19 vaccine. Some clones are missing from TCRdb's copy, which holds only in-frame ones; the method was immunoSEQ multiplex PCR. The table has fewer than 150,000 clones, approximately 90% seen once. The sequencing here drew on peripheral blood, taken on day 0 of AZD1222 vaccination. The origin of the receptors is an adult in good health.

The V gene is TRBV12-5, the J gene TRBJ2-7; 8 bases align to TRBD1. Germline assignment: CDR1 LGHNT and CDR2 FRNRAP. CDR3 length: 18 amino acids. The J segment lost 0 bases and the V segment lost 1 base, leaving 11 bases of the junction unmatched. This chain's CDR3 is CASGLARGTGVSSYEQYF. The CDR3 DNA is TGTGCTAGTGGTTTGGCCCGCGGGACAGGTGTTAGCTCCTACGAGCAGTACTTC.

This CDR3 reads CASSLRRIPNEKLFF. The CDR3 DNA is TGTGCCAGCAGTTTACGCCGAATACCTAATGAAAAACTGTTTTTT. The chain has TRBV27 and TRBJ1-4, with D uncertain. The CDR3 runs 15 residues. V lost 2 bases to trimming and J lost 3 bases, with 10 bases between them. CDR1 and CDR2 from the germline V gene are MNHEY and SMNVEV (reference sequence).

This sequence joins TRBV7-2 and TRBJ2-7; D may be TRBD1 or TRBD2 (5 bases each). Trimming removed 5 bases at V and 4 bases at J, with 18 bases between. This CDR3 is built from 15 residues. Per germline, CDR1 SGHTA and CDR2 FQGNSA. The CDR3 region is CASSTNSGTQYEQYF. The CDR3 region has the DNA TGTGCCAGCAGCACTAATTCCGGGACCCAATACGAGCAGTACTTC.

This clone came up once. CDR3 amino acids: CASSQPSWGSHFYEQYF. In DNA, the CDR3 is TGTGCCAGCAGCCAACCCTCGTGGGGCAGCCATTTCTACGAGCAGTACTTC. This chain links TRBV3-1 (or the pseudogene TRBV3-2) with TRBJ2-7; TRBD1 might be the D (5 bases). The V end lost 2 bases, the J end lost 3 bases, and 20 bases lay between the germline ends. CDR1 is LGHDT and CDR2 is YNNKEL in the germline V gene (reference sequence). This CDR3 region has 17 residues.